This TCR beta chain was captured in a study of identical twins listed by TCRdb under 2016. Describing the broader study: To test whether fetal clonotypes persist, the study used deep sequencing on TCR alpha and beta repertoires from monozygotic twins, unrelated adults of various ages, and cord blood. To rule out contamination, the twin experiments were replicated at different times with different library preparation protocols. What the study reported, not specific to this receptor: Because the same donors could not be followed over many years, conclusions were based on cross-sectional statistical analysis. Invariant T cells such as MAIT and iNKT could partly confound zero-insertion analyses, although diverse VJ usage argued against such confounding for most clonotypes. The excess sharing between twins in beta out-of-frame sequences was weaker because fewer shared sequences reduced the signal-to-noise ratio. Compared with coincidental sharing between unrelated individuals, an excess of low generation-probability sequences was observed among out-of-frame TCR alpha sequences shared between twins. Out-of-frame TCR alpha sharing in monozygotic twins was systematically underestimated by recombination models, whereas sharing between unrelated individuals was in agreement with the recombination models. Abundant cord blood beta clonotypes had fewer insertions, young adult naive repertoires showed a similar but weaker trend, and memory repertoires showed no such trend.

The CDR3 has 16 amino acids, counting the end cysteine and phenylalanine. Left in the record is the CDR3 DNA by itself, 48 bases read in frame from the first base. The germline V gene gives CDR1 as MGHRA and CDR2 as YSYEKL. The V and J ends are trimmed by 1 base and 6 bases, leaving 16 bases between them. Every donor in the study was a healthy Caucasian. The twin cohort comprised three pairs of female monozygotic twins, all aged roughly 18 to 29 years. The RNA used for TCR libraries was isolated from peripheral blood mononuclear cells. The method was 5' RACE. Sequencer: Illumina HiSeq 2000. A universal primer binding site was introduced by template switching, and a unique molecular identifier was present in the final cDNA, enabling accurate counting of TCR cDNA molecules. Specific primers in the conserved constant-segment region were used to synthesize first-strand cDNA for TCR alpha and beta chains. To control for contamination, every cDNA library carried two barcodes: a SMART-Mk sample barcode plus Illumina barcodes. TruSeq adapter sequences along with Illumina sample barcodes were introduced in two successive PCR steps. The Illumina HiSeq platform was used with custom primers to sequence TCR alpha and beta cDNA libraries. As for the authors' bioinformatics: Unique molecular identifiers were extracted from raw reads with MiGEC, and CDR3 positions were determined with MiXCR. Recombination models were inferred per individual with the repgenHMM and IGoR tools using an EM algorithm. The analysis of shared clonotypes was done with the tcR package in R, with sharing normalized by the product of cloneset sizes. Out-of-frame nonproductive sequences were analyzed to study raw recombination free of thymic and clonal selection effects. Clones were called with MiXCR by TCRdb after fastp trimmed the public reads at Q25, and only in-frame beta chains were retained. Each CDR3 protein gets just one entry, which takes the most common genes and DNA from the rows behind it. What appears here as the V and J calls and clone size reflects TCRdb's work, not the paper's. The sample table holds 690,000 or so distinct CDR3 sequences, of which 8.6% were seen once. The ten largest clonotypes hold around 0.95% of the sample.

Concerning this clonotype: The antigen this receptor binds is unknown. Base quality data are lacking; no much larger clone is found one base away.

A further study also used this sample, focusing on yellow fever vaccine responses in identical twins. As noted in the second study: The T cell response to vaccination in identical twins was reported by the authors to appear partly convergent and partly personalized. In the study, vaccine-responding T cell clones were precisely tracked in identical twins.

The rearrangement joined TRBV4-1 to TRBJ2-1; the D gene is perhaps TRBD2, from 5 matching bases. The TCR comes from a woman younger than 30 in good health. The sequencing sample was made of PBMCs. The DNA is as follows: TGCGCCAGCAGCCAAGGCGAGCGCTGGGAGAGCAATGAGCAGTTCTTC. Its protein product is CASSQGERWESNEQFF.